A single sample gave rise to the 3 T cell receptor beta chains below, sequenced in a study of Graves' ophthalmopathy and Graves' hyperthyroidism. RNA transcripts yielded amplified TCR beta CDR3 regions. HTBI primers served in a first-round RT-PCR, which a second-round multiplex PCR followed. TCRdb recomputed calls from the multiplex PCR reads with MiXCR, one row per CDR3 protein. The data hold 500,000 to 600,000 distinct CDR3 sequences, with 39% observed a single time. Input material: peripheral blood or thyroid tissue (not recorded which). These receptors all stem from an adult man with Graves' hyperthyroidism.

CDR3: CASSYSRGFGELFF. For the CDR3, the DNA is TGTGCCAGCAGTTACTCGAGGGGGTTCGGGGAGCTGTTTTTT. The chain couples TRBV6-5 to TRBJ2-2; D perhaps matches TRBD1 (6 bases). From germline, CDR1 is MNHEY and CDR2 SVGAGI. The CDR3 has 14 amino acids. V gave up 0 bases and J gave up 7 bases, with 9 bases separating them.

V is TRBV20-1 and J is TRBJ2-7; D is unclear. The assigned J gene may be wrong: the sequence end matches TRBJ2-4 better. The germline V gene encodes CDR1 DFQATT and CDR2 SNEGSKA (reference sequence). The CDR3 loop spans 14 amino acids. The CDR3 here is CSARDEYGANIQYF. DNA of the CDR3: TGCAGTGCTAGAGATGAGTATGGTGCGAACATTCAGTACTTC.

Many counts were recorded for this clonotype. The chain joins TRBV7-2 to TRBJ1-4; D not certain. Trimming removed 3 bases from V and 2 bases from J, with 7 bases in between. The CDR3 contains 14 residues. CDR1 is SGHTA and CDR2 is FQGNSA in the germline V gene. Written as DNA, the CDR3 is TGTGCCAGCAGCTTCATCGTGACTAATGAAAAACTGTTTTTT. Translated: CASSFIVTNEKLFF.